This TCR beta chain was captured by sequencing in a study of post-analysis software for immune sequencing data. Across the study: Secondary progressive, relapsing-remitting and progressive-relapsing multiple sclerosis were among the included disease courses. Regarding the study as a whole: The authors found that F measure strongly co-clustered same-batch samples. Roughly 5 TRBV segments, TRBV5-6, TRBV5-1 and TRBV20-1 among them, were found more frequent in patients than controls. For normalized Chao1 diversity, multiple sclerosis patients scored significantly lower than controls did.

V was clipped by 6 bases and J by 0 bases, with 9 bases between them. The CDR3 spans 13 residues. Carried by the TCR beta cDNA libraries were unique molecular identifiers. Starting from roughly 1.1 to 9.2 million T cells, the study yielded roughly 0.5 million cDNA molecules. TCRdb redid the calling of the PCR reads with MiXCR, one entry per CDR3 protein. The sample lists about 500,000 distinct CDR3 sequences; around 40% were seen once. To note about this clonotype: Its antigen remains unidentified.

The rearrangement uses TRBV12-3 or TRBV12-4 and TRBJ2-7; possible D gene TRBD2, 5 bases. The TCR was taken from a girl aged 10 to 17 with multiple sclerosis. Input material: blood. The CDR3 sequence is CASRGDSSYEQYF. The CDR3 DNA is TGTGCCAGCAGGGGAGATAGCTCCTACGAGCAGTACTTC.